The source of this T cell receptor (beta chain) is a study of T-cell reconstitution after alpha-beta-depleted transplantation in children. Whole-study results and caveats: By about two months after transplant, alpha-beta T cells reportedly arose from several hundred graft clones that had expanded. Fresh T-cell production supplied most of the T-cell counts and diversity seen one year after transplant. Surviving recipient cells, namely T cells and thymic progenitors, were the source of high day-60 TCRbeta diversity in some patients.

This CDR3 contains 15 residues. Germline V lookup: CDR1 PRHDT, CDR2 FYEKMQ (reference sequence). The V end was cut by 7 bases, the J end by 6 bases, with 19 bases between. The TCRbeta library was prepared with unique molecular identifiers. Each CDR3 protein gets one entry after TCRdb re-called the PCR reads with MiXCR. The table lists fewer than 700,000 distinct CDR3 sequences, 10% to 15% of them singletons. This clonotype was counted only a few times. No antigen is known for it. This receptor was identified in a male patient under 18 who had a stem cell transplant for acute myeloid leukemia, so the T cells may come from the graft donor. This specimen was PBMCs, mostly from graft donor cells, taken 360 days after TCRalphabeta/CD19-depleted stem cell transplant. This chain uses TRBV13 with TRBJ1-5, with D maybe TRBD1 (6 bases). CDR3: CASTLGGGAGQPQHF. Here the CDR3 DNA reads TGTGCCAGCACCCTAGGGGGAGGGGCGGGTCAGCCCCAGCATTTT.